One and the same sample provided the 10 T cell receptor beta chains below, sequenced in a study of blood T cell repertoires in COVID-19. Profiling relied on immunoSEQ multiplex PCR, and the TCRdb table lists in-frame clones only, not all of them. The data contain 350,000 or so clones, around nine tenths of them singletons. Sample: peripheral blood. All receptors derive from an older woman with COVID-19, enrolled during active disease.

The V and J genes are TRBV6-5 and TRBJ1-1; D is possibly TRBD1 (6 bases). The CDR3 is 13 residues long. The germline V gene has CDR1 MNHEY and CDR2 SVGAGI. V lost 6 bases and J lost 3, with 11 bases in between. The CDR3 loop is CASRGWTDTEAFF. As DNA, the CDR3 is TGTGCCAGCAGGGGATGGACAGACACTGAAGCTTTCTTT.

The chain carries TRBV15 and TRBJ1-5; no firm D call. Germline CDR1 and CDR2: LNHNV and YYDKDF (reference sequence). The CDR3 is 16 residues long. V was clipped by 3 bases and J by 3 bases, with 15 bases between them. This CDR3 is CATSSLESGFNQPQHF. CDR3 in DNA: TGTGCCACCAGCAGCTTAGAGTCGGGGTTCAATCAGCCCCAGCATTTT. Combining the CDR3 with reference TRBV15 and TRBJ1-5 gives the whole variable domain DAMVIQNPRYQVTQFGKPVTLSCSQTLNHNVMYWYQQKSSQAPKLLFHYYDKDFNNEADTPDNFQSRRPNTSFCFLDIRSPGLGDTAMYLCATSSLESGFNQPQHFGDGTRLSIL.

This sequence joins TRBV7-2 and TRBJ2-1; 8 bases match TRBD2. The CDR3 sequence is 15 residues long. Germline lookup yields CDR1 SGHTA and CDR2 FQGNSA. Trimming took 4 bases from V and 3 from J; bases not matched to a gene: 5. The CDR3 is CASSSKRGSYNEQFF. The DNA for the CDR3 is TGTGCCAGCAGCTCTAAGCGGGGGAGCTACAATGAGCAGTTCTTC.

The chain links TRBV4-1 to TRBJ1-3; 10 bases match TRBD1. The CDR3 covers 16 residues. Trimming removed 4 bases from V and 3 bases from J; junction bases left unmatched: 6. CDR1 and CDR2 (germline): MGHRA, YSYEKL. The CDR3 region is CASSPQTGGFGNTIYF. The CDR3 nucleotides are TGCGCCAGCAGCCCCCAGACAGGGGGCTTTGGAAACACCATATATTTT.

The chain combines TRBV28 with TRBJ1-1; D gene ambiguous. The CDR3 is 11 amino acids. CDR1 MDHEN and CDR2 SYDVKM come from the germline V gene. V was cut by 4 bases and J by 7 bases, with 7 bases left in between. The CDR3, as DNA: TGTGCCAGCAGTTCCAGACTTGAAGCTTTCTTT. As protein: CASSSRLEAFF. The variable domain in full, with the rest retrieved from reference TRBV28 and TRBJ1-1, is DVKVTQSSRYLVKRTGEKVFLECVQDMDHENMFWYRQDPGLGLRLIYFSYDVKMKEKGDIPEGYSVSREKKERFSLILESASTNQTSMYLCASSSRLEAFFGQGTRLTVV.

This clone has only one observation. CDR3 loop: CASSQEYDQPQHF. The CDR3 DNA reads as TGTGCCAGCAGCCAAGAGTATGATCAGCCCCAGCATTTT. The chain uses TRBV4-2 and TRBJ1-5; D remains unclear. V was clipped by 0 bases and J by 5 bases, with 5 bases between them. The V gene's germline CDR1 is LGHNA and CDR2 YNFKEQ. This CDR3 has 13 amino acids.

This clone occurred once. This rearrangement joins TRBV7-9 to TRBJ1-4; D might be TRBD1 (5 bases). V was clipped by 4 bases and J by 5 bases, with 11 bases between them. This CDR3 has 14 residues. The germline CDR1 and CDR2 sequences are SEHNR and FQNEAQ (reference sequence). CDR3 bases: TGTGCCAGCAGCTCAACCGGGGGAAATGAAAAACTGTTTTTT. The encoded protein is CASSSTGGNEKLFF.

The gene calls are TRBV2 and TRBJ2-5; D is uncertain. This CDR3 spans 13 amino acids. The germline V gene has CDR1 SNHLY and CDR2 FYNNEI. V was cut by 7 bases and J by 5 bases, with 14 bases left in between. This CDR3 is CASTQQWAETQYF. In nucleotides, the CDR3 is TGTGCCAGCACCCAGCAGTGGGCTGAGACCCAGTACTTC.

This clone was recorded a few times. This chain joins TRBV7-2 and TRBJ1-2; 8 bases agree with TRBD1. Germline lookup yields CDR1 SGHTA and CDR2 FQGNSA. This CDR3 comprises 15 residues. V gave up 6 bases and J gave up 3 bases; unmatched junction bases: 9. The DNA of the CDR3 is TGTGCCAGCAGTATAAACCAGGGGGCGTACTATGGCTACACCTTC. Translation: CASSINQGAYYGYTF.

This clone was seen more than once but under ten times. This rearrangement joins TRBV6-5 to TRBJ1-5; D remains ambiguous. CDR3 length equals 15 residues. Trimming took off 0 bases at V and 10 bases at J, with 16 bases between the two ends. The germline gives CDR1 MNHEY, CDR2 SVGAGI. CDR3 loop: CASSYSSLGREPQHF. The CDR3 bases are TGTGCCAGCAGTTACTCGAGTCTTGGGCGGGAACCCCAGCATTTT.